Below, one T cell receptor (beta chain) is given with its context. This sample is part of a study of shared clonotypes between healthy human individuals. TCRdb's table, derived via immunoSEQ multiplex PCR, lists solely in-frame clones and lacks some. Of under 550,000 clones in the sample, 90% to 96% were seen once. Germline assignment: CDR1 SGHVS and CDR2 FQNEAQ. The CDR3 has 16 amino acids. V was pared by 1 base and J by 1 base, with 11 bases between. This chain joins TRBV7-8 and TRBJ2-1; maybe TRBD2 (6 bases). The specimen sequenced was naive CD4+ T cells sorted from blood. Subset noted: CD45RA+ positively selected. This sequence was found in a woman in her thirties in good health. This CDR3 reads CASSLGRLVSYNEQFF. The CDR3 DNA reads TGTGCCAGCAGCTTAGGTAGACTAGTTTCCTACAATGAGCAGTTCTTC.